This paragraph covers one T cell receptor (beta chain) sequence. Its antigen is still unknown. The data are from a study of Ad26.COV2.S vaccination and SARS-CoV-2 variants. Study context: Ad26.COV2.S was injected intramuscularly once or twice, 56 days apart.

Sequencing used immunoSEQ multiplex PCR; TCRdb keeps in-frame clones, though not all of them. The data contain 400,000 to 500,000 clones, roughly nine tenths of them singletons. As for treatment: about 20 received Ad26.COV2.S at low or high dose, single or two shots; about 5 received placebo; per-sample allocation not given. On day 63 after the first injection, vaccine and placebo recipients gave samples. General study findings and limits: Substantial breadth was reportedly displayed by spike-specific CD8+ and CD4+ T cell responses after vaccination.

This sequence originates from a person aged 18-60 years who received the Ad26.COV2.S COVID-19 vaccine or a placebo. The sequencing used peripheral blood, collected in a trial of Ad26.COV2.S vaccine versus placebo.

CDR3 in amino acids: CASSLAWGGEYEQYF. The CDR3 DNA is TGTGCCAGCAGCTTAGCGTGGGGGGGGGAATACGAGCAGTACTTC. The V gene is TRBV7-7, the J gene TRBJ2-7, with 7 bases that match TRBD2. The germline CDR1 and CDR2 sequences are SSHAT and FNYEAQ (reference sequence). J lost 4 bases, V lost 0 bases, and 6 bases had no gene match. The CDR3 is made up of 15 amino acids.